The sequence of this T cell receptor (beta chain) was determined in a study of T cell responses to AZD1222 COVID-19 vaccine. Overall study findings and caveats: Recipients of two AZD1222 doses showed rising Spike-specific TCR breadth and depth. Repertoire sampling happened only post peak T cell response. Clonal diversity may have been underestimated in mostly white British donors. Spike as a whole was targeted by vaccine-associated CD4 TCRs, dominant at 160-218 and 743-854.

The trim removed 5 bases at V and 4 bases at J, leaving 17 bases unmatched. The germline V gene has CDR1 SGHVS and CDR2 FQNEAQ. The CDR3 spans 17 residues. Sequencing used immunoSEQ multiplex PCR; TCRdb keeps in-frame clones, though not all of them. The repertoire includes around 150,000 clones, 80% to 95% of them detected once, and approximately 2.3% sits in the top ten. In regard to this clone: What it recognizes is unknown.

Sample: peripheral blood, taken on day 0 of AZD1222 vaccination. This TCR derives from an adult in good health. The chain recombines TRBV7-8 with TRBJ2-7; TRBD2 matches at 7 bases. The CDR3 is CASSKIGTTGGMYEQYF. In DNA, the CDR3 is TGTGCCAGCAGCAAAATTGGGACTACCGGAGGGATGTACGAGCAGTACTTC.